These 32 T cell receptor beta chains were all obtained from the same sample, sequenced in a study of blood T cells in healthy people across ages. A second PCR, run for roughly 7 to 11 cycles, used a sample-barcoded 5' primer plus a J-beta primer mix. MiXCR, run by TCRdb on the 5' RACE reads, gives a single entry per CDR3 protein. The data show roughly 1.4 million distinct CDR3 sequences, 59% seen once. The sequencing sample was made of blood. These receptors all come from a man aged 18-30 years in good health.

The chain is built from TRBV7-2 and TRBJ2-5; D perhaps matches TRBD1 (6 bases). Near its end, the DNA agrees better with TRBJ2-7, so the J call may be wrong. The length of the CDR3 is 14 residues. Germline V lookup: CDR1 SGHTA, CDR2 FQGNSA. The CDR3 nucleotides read TGTGCCAGCAGCTATCTACAGGGCTCCTACGAGCAGTACTTC. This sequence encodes CASSYLQGSYEQYF.

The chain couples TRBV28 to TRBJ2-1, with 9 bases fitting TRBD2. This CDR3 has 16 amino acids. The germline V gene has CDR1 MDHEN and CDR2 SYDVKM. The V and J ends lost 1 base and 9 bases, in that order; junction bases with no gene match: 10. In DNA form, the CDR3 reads TGTGCCAGCAGTTTATTGGGGACTAGCCCTTCTCGTGAGCAGTTCTTC. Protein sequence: CASSLLGTSPSREQFF.

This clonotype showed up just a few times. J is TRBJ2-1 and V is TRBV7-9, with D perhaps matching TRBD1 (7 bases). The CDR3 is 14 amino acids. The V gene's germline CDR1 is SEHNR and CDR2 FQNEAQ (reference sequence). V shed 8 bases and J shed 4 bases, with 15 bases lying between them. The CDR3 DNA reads TGTGCCAGCGTAGCGGTGGGACAGTACAATGAGCAGTTCTTC. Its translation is CASVAVGQYNEQFF.

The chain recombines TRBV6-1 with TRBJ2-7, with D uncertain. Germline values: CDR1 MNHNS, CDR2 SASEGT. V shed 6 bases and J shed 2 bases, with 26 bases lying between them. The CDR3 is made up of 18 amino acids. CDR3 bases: TGTGCCAGCAGCTCACCGCCTTATACAGCCGGTGTCACCTACGAGCAGTACTTC. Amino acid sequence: CASSSPPYTAGVTYEQYF.

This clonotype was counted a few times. The DNA for the CDR3 is TGTGCCAGCAGCGCGAACGGAAACACCATATATTTT. Encoded protein: CASSANGNTIYF. This sequence joins TRBV6-6 and TRBJ1-3; D not resolved. The germline CDR1 and CDR2 sequences are MNHNY and SVGAGI (reference sequence). The CDR3 loop spans 12 amino acids. With 6 bases removed from V and 4 bases from J, the gap between germline ends came to 7 bases.

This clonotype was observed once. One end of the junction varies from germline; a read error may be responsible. In nucleotides, the CDR3 is TGTGCTAGCAGCGAGGGACTAGCGGTGATCCAAGAGACCCAGTACTTC. It is translated as CASSEGLAVIQETQYF. V usage is TRBV7-7 and J usage is TRBJ2-5; 11 nucleotides match TRBD2. CDR1 and CDR2 (germline): SSHAT, FNYEAQ (reference sequence). The CDR3 is made up of 16 amino acids.

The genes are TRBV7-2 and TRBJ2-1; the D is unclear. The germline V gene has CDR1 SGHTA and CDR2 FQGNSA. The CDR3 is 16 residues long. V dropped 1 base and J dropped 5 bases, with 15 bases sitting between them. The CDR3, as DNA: TGTGCCAGCAGCTTAGGCCCCATGCTTGGCAACAATGAGCAGTTCTTC. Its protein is CASSLGPMLGNNEQFF. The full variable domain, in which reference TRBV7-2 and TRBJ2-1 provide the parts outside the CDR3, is GAGVSQSPSNKVTEKGKDVELRCDPISGHTALYWYRQSLGQGLEFLIYFQGNSAPDKSGLPSDRFSAERTGGSVSTLTIQRTQQEDSAVYLCASSLGPMLGNNEQFFGPGTRLTVL.

The CDR3: CASSYSWTSGYNEQFF. CDR3 DNA sequence: TGTGCCAGCAGTTACTCCTGGACTAGCGGCTACAATGAGCAGTTCTTC. The chain combines TRBV6-5 with TRBJ2-1, with TRBD2 matching over 10 bases. This CDR3 has 16 amino acids. Per the germline V gene, CDR1 is MNHEY and CDR2 is SVGAGI. The V and J ends lost 0 bases and 3 bases, in that order; junction bases with no gene match: 2.

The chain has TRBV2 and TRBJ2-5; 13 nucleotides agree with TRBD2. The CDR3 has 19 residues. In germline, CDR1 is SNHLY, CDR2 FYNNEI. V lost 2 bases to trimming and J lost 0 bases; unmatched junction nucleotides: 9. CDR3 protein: CASSETYMTSGGNQETQYF. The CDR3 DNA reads TGTGCCAGCAGTGAAACTTACATGACTAGCGGGGGGAACCAAGAGACCCAGTACTTC.

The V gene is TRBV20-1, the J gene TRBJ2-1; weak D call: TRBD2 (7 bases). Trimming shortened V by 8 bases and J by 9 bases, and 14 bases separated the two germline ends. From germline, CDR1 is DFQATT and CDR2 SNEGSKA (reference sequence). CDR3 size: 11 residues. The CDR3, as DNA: TGCAGTCGGGGGGCAATCGGTGAGCAGTTCTTC. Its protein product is CSRGAIGEQFF.

CDR3 amino acids: CASAVLGTYSYEQYF. CDR3 coding DNA: TGTGCCAGCGCCGTCCTCGGGACTTACTCCTACGAGCAGTACTTC. The V and J genes are TRBV27 and TRBJ2-7; TRBD2 is a possible D gene (6 bases). Between the trimmed V and J ends, which lost 8 bases and 0 bases, there was a span of 17 bases. This CDR3 spans 15 amino acids. Germline lookup yields CDR1 MNHEY and CDR2 SMNVEV (reference sequence).

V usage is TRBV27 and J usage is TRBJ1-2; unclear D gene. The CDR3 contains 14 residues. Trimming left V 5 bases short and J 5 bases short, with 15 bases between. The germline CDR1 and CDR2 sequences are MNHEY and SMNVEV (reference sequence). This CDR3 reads CASSVGRAGYGYTF. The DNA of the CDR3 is TGTGCCAGCAGTGTAGGTAGAGCGGGATATGGCTACACCTTC.

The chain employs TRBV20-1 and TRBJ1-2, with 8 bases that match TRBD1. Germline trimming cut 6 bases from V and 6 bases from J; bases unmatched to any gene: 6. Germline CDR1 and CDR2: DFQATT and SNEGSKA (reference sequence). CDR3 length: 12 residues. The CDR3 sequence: CSATDRADGYTF. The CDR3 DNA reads TGCAGTGCAACGGACAGGGCGGATGGCTACACCTTC.

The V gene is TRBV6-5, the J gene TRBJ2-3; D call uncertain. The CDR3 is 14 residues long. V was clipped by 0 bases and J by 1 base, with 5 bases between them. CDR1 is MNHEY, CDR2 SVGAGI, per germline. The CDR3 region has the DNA TGTGCCAGCAGTTACTCAGCCGGCACAGATACGCAGTATTTT. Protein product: CASSYSAGTDTQYF.

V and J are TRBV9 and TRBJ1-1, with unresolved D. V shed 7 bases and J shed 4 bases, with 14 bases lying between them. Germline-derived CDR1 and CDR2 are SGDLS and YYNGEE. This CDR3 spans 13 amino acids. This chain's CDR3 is CASGPGQITEAFF. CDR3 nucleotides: TGTGCCAGCGGCCCCGGGCAGATCACTGAAGCTTTCTTT.

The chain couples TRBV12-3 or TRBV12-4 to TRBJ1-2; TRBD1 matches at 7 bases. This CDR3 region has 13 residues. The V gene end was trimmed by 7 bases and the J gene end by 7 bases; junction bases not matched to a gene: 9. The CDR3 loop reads CASKGTAGTGYTF. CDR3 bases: TGTGCCAGCAAAGGGACAGCCGGCACTGGCTACACCTTC.

CDR3 nucleotide sequence: TGTGCCAGCAGCCCGGGGGTAAATACGCAGTATTTT. Translation: CASSPGVNTQYF. The V gene is TRBV6-2 or TRBV6-3, the J gene TRBJ2-3; D possibly corresponds to TRBD2 (6 bases). The germline CDR1 and CDR2 sequences are MNHEY and SVGEGT. Trimming cost V 6 bases and J 7 bases, with 11 bases left between them. The CDR3 is 12 amino acids.

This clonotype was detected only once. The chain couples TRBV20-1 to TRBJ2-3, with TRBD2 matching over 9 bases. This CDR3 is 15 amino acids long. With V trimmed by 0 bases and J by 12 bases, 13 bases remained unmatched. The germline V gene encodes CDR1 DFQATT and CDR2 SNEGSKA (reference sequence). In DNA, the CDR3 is TGCAGTGCTAGAGAAGGTGCGGGGGGGCCGTCGCTTCAGTATTTT. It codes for CSAREGAGGPSLQYF.

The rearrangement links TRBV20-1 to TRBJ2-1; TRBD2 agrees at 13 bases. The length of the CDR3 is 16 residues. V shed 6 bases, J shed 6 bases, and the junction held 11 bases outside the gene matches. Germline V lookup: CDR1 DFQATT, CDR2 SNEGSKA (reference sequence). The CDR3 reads CSARTSGGAFRNEQFF. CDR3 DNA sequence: TGCAGTGCCCGCACTAGCGGGGGGGCCTTTCGCAATGAGCAGTTCTTC.

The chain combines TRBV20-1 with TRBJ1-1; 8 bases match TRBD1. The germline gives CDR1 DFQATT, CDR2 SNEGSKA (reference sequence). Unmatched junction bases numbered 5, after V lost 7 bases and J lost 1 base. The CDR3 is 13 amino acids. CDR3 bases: TGCAGTGTTCGACAGGGGCGGAACACTGAAGCTTTCTTT. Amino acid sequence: CSVRQGRNTEAFF.

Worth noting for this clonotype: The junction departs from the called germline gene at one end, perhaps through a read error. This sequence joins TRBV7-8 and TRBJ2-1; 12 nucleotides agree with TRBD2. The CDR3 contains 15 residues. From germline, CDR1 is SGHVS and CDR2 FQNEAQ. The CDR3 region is CASSLTSGGHNGQFF. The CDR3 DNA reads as TGTGCCAGCAGCTTAACTAGCGGGGGGCATAATGGGCAGTTCTTC.

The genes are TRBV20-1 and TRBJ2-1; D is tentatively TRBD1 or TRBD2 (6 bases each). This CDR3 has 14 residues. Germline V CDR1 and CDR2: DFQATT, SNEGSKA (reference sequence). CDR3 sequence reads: CRGRGTTSYNEQFF. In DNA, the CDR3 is TGCAGGGGCCGCGGGACAACCTCCTACAATGAGCAGTTCTTC.

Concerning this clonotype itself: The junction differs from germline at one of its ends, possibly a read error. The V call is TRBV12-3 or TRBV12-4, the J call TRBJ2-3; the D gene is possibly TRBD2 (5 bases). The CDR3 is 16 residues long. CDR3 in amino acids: CASSLRTSTRTDTRYF. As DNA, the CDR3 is TGTGCCAGCAGTTTAAGGACTTCTACTCGCACAGATACGCGGTATTTT.

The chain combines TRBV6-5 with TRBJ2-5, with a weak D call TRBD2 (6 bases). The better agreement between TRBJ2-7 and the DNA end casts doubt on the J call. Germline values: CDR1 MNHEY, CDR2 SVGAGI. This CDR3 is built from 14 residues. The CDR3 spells CASSYSRGRYEQYF. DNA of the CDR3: TGTGCCAGCAGTTACTCTCGGGGGAGGTACGAGCAGTACTTC.

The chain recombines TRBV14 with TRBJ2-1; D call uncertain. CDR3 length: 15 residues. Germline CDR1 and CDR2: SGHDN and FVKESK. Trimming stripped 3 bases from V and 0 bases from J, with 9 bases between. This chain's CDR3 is CASSQGKRSYNEQFF. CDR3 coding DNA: TGTGCCAGCAGCCAGGGGAAGCGCTCCTACAATGAGCAGTTCTTC.

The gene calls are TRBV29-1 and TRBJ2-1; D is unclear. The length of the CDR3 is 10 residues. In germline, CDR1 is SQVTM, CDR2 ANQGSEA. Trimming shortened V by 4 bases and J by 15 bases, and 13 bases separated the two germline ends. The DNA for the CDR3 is TGCAGCGTTGTAGGCTGCTCGTTGTTCTTC. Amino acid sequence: CSVVGCSLFF.

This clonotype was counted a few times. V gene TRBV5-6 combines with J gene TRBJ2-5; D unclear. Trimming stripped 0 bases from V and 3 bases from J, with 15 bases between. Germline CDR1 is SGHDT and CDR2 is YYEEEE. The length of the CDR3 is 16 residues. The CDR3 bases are TGTGCCAGCAGCTTGGGGGTTTTAGGGCTTGAAGAGACCCAGTACTTC. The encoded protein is CASSLGVLGLEETQYF.

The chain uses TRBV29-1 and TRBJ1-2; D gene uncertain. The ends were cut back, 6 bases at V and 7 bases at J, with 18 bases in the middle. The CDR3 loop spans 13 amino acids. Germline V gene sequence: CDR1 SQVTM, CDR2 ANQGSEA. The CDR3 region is CSVPDEGAGGYTF. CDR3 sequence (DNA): TGCAGCGTCCCTGATGAGGGCGCCGGTGGCTACACCTTC.

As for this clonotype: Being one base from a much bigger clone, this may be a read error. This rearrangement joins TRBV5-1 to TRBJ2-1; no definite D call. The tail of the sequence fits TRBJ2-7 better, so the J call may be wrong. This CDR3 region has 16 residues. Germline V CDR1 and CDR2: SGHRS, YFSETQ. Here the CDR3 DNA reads TGCGCCAGCAGCTTGGGCGCGGAGAGGTCCTACAATGAGCAGTACTTC. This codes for CASSLGAERSYNEQYF.

The CDR3 loop reads CASSPGPTTGETQYF. The CDR3 DNA is TGTGCCAGCAGCCCCGGTCCAACCACTGGAGAGACCCAGTACTTC. The chain couples TRBV2 to TRBJ2-7; D remains ambiguous. The DNA end is a closer match to TRBJ2-5, so the J assignment may be wrong. This CDR3 is built from 15 residues. Germline CDR1 reads SNHLY; CDR2 reads FYNNEI.

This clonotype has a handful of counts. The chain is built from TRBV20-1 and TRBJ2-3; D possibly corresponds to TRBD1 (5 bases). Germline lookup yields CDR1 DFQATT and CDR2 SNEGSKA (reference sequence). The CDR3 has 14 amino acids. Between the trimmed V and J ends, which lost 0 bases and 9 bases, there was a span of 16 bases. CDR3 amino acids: CSARDHQGLGTQYF. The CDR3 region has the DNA TGCAGTGCTAGAGACCATCAGGGTCTCGGCACGCAGTATTTT.

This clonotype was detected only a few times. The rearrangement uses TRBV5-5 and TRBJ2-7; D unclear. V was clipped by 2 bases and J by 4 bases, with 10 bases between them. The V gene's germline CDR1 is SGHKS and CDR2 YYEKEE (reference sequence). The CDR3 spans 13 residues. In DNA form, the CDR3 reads TGTGCCAGCAGCTTCGTAACTACTTACGAGCAGTACTTC. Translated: CASSFVTTYEQYF.